This T cell receptor beta chain was recovered during a study of shared clonotypes between healthy human individuals. A single count supports this clone. Donors were healthy HIV-negative adults without recent acute infections or vaccinations. Only Caucasian adults living in Nashville, Tennessee made up the donor group. Per the original methods: Owing to the provision of junction-only sequences devoid of quality scores by immunoSEQ, filtering differed. The repertoire was sequenced with immunoSEQ multiplex PCR; TCRdb's copy has only in-frame clones and lacks some. D and trimming come from the DNA, and the V and J calls and clone size come from that table. The table has about 490,000 clones, 76% seen once; the top ten hold 13%. V was trimmed by 5 bases and J by 8 bases, leaving 18 bases between them. Germline V gene data show CDR1 as SEHNR and CDR2 as FQNEAQ (reference sequence). This CDR3 has 14 residues.

The source material was PBMCs. V gene TRBV7-9 combines with J gene TRBJ1-2, with D possibly being TRBD1 (5 bases). This TCR was recovered from a woman in her forties in good health. Some clones in this sample may be carry-over from other donors' samples. The CDR3 spells CASSPMLGGDGYTF. The CDR3 DNA reads as TGTGCCAGCAGCCCTATGCTGGGCGGGGACGGCTACACCTTC.